This T cell receptor beta chain was obtained from a study of blood T cell repertoires in COVID-19. Study at large: Acute and convalescent COVID-19 samples came from the United States, Italy and Spain. From T cells, B-cell-depleted T cells, or PBMCs came the material, which was cDNA or gDNA.

Original processing notes: Amplified reference gene primers provided the basis for estimating nucleated cell counts. The repertoire was sequenced with immunoSEQ multiplex PCR; TCRdb's copy has only in-frame clones and lacks some. D and trimming were read from the DNA, whereas the V and J calls and clone size are those reported in that table. This table holds roughly 86,000 clones, roughly 86% found once. The V gene lost 4 bases and the J gene lost 0 bases, with 10 bases spanning the gap. The CDR3 sequence is 15 residues long. The germline V gene encodes CDR1 LNHDA and CDR2 SQIVND (reference sequence).

V gene TRBV19 combines with J gene TRBJ2-4; D gene uncertain. Sequencing input: peripheral blood. The receptor's source is a man aged 35 to 55 with acute or convalescent COVID-19. The CDR3 coding sequence is TGTGCCAGTAGTAACACGACAATAGCCAAAAACATTCAGTACTTC. It encodes CASSNTTIAKNIQYF. The full variable domain, completed using reference TRBV19 and TRBJ2-4, is DGGITQSPKYLFRKEGQNVTLSCEQNLNHDAMYWYRQDPGQGLRLIYYSQIVNDFQKGDIAEGYSVSREKKESFPLTVTSAQKNPTAFYLCASSNTTIAKNIQYFGAGTRLSVL.